A selection of T cell receptor beta chains follows, all from one sample in a study of shared clonotypes between healthy human individuals. TCRdb's table, derived via immunoSEQ multiplex PCR, lists solely in-frame clones and lacks some. This sample has around 700,000 clones, with 60% to 80% found just once. Source material: memory CD4+ T cells sorted from blood. Every receptor here comes from a woman aged 25-40 years in good health. CDR3s include the opening cysteine and the closing phenylalanine or tryptophan. A D gene is named only where the DNA matches it firmly. The size of a clone is reported for some rows only, either as once, few or many, or as a class for expanded clones.

size	V	J	D	DNA	CDR3
NA	TRBV5-1	TRBJ2-5	NA	TGCGCCAGCAGCTTGGGAGGTAAAGAGACCCAGTACTTC	CASSLGGKETQYF
once	TRBV28	TRBJ2-7	TRBD2	TGTGCCACTGCCTGGGCGGGAGGGAGGGAGCAGTACTTC	CATAWAGGREQYF
NA	TRBV28	TRBJ1-4	NA	TGTGCCAGCGGCAGGACGGCGAATAATGAAAAACTGTTTTTT	CASGRTANNEKLFF
NA	TRBV4-1	TRBJ2-2	NA	TGCGCCAGCAGCAACAAGGCCGGGGAGCTGTTTTTT	CASSNKAGELFF
NA	TRBV28	TRBJ2-3	NA	TGTGCCAGCAGCCGTGACTCCTACGGAGGGGATACGCAGTATTTT	CASSRDSYGGDTQYF
NA	TRBV19	TRBJ1-2	NA	TGTGCCAGTTGGACATTACAGGGTGACTATGGCTACACCTTC	CASWTLQGDYGYTF
NA	TRBV7-6	TRBJ1-1	TRBD1	TGTGCCAGCAGCCCCCGCCCGACAGGGTCGAACACTGAAGCTTTCTTT	CASSPRPTGSNTEAFF
NA	TRBV29-1	TRBJ2-5	TRBD1	TGCAGCGTCCGACAGGGGGCGGGGGAGACCCAGTACTTC	CSVRQGAGETQYF
NA	TRBV18	TRBJ1-1	NA	TGTGCCAGCTCACCAGAGATGGGCAGTACTGAAGCTTTCTTT	CASSPEMGSTEAFF
few	TRBV5-1	TRBJ2-1	NA	TGCGCCAGCAGCTTGGTAGGGGAGCTTAACAATGAGCAGTTCTTC	CASSLVGELNNEQFF
few	TRBV30	TRBJ2-2	TRBD2	TGTGCCTGGAGGTATCGGGGGGACGGGGAGCTGTTTTTT	CAWRYRGDGELFF
NA	TRBV18	TRBJ2-5	NA	TGTGCCAGCTCACCAGTGCAGCTAGAGACCCAGTACTTC	CASSPVQLETQYF
NA	TRBV7-2	TRBJ2-7	NA	TGTGCCAGCAGCCAAGGCACAGGCCTCCCCTACGAGCAGTACTTC	CASSQGTGLPYEQYF
NA	TRBV7-6	TRBJ2-7	TRBD2	TGTGCCAGCAGCCGTACCGGGACTAGCGGGAGTAAGCAGTACTTC	CASSRTGTSGSKQYF
NA	TRBV28	TRBJ1-4	NA	TGTGCCAGCAGTTTACCAGGGGTCCTTGAAAAACTGTTTTTT	CASSLPGVLEKLFF
NA	TRBV2	TRBJ2-3	NA	TGTGCCAGCCCATCCGACAGGTTTGAAGGAGATACGCAGTATTTT	CASPSDRFEGDTQYF
NA	TRBV7-2	TRBJ1-2	NA	TGTGCCAGCAGCTCCTATGGAAACTATGGCTACACCTTC	CASSSYGNYGYTF
NA	TRBV5-1	TRBJ2-7	TRBD1	TGCGCCAGCAGCTTGGCCGGGACAGGGTATCACGAGCAGTACTTC	CASSLAGTGYHEQYF
NA	TRBV15	TRBJ2-7	NA	TGTGCCACCAGCAGAGATAGAGGGGGCTACGAGCAGTACTTC	CATSRDRGGYEQYF
NA	TRBV18	TRBJ2-1	NA	TGTGCCAGCTCACCACAAGACTTCGAGGCTATGAATGAGCAGTTCTTC	CASSPQDFEAMNEQFF
NA	TRBV29-1	TRBJ1-1	TRBD1	TGCAGCGTTGATCGGAACAGGGGCGGGACTGAAGCTTTCTTT	CSVDRNRGGTEAFF
NA	TRBV14	TRBJ1-2	NA	TGTGCCAGCAGCCGATTTAAGAGCAGTTCCTATGGCTACACCTTC	CASSRFKSSSYGYTF
once	TRBV4-2	TRBJ2-1	NA	TGTGCCAGCAGCGGCGGCTCCTACAATGAGCAGTTCTTC	CASSGGSYNEQFF
NA	TRBV27	TRBJ2-1	TRBD2	TGTGCCAGCAGTCCATTAGCGGGAGGGCCGTTCAATGAGCAGTTCTTC	CASSPLAGGPFNEQFF
NA	TRBV28	TRBJ2-7	TRBD1	TGTGCCGTACACAGGGGGTGGAACTACGAGCAGTACTTC	CAVHRGWNYEQYF
NA	TRBV14	TRBJ2-5	TRBD1	TGTGCCAGCAGCCTCTGGACAGGGGGAGTCCAAGAGACCCAGTACTTC	CASSLWTGGVQETQYF
NA	TRBV7-2	TRBJ1-6	NA	TGTGCCAGCAGCTTAGCCGGGATGGTACCCCTCCACTTT	CASSLAGMVPLHF
few	TRBV11-2	TRBJ2-1	TRBD2	TGTGCCAGCAGCTTAGTCTTGGCGGCTAGCGGGAGGAATGAGCAGTTCTTC	CASSLVLAASGRNEQFF
few	TRBV30	TRBJ1-1	NA	TGTGCCTGGAGTGTACAAGGTGAAGCTTTCTTT	CAWSVQGEAFF
once	TRBV29-1	TRBJ1-1	NA	TGCAGCGCTCGGCATGTGGGCACTGAAGCTTTCTTT	CSARHVGTEAFF
NA	TRBV5-6	TRBJ2-2	NA	TGTGCCAGCAGCCGGGACATAAACACCGGGGAGCTGTTTTTT	CASSRDINTGELFF
NA	TRBV4-1	TRBJ2-1	TRBD2	TGCGCCAGCAGCCAAGATTCTAGCGGGGCATACAATGAGCAGTTCTTC	CASSQDSSGAYNEQFF
once	TRBV27	TRBJ2-7	NA	TGTGCCAGCAGTTTTAACGGGGCCTACGAGCAGTACTTC	CASSFNGAYEQYF
NA	TRBV7-8	TRBJ2-3	NA	TGTGCCAGCAGCTTATTAGGGGGACATAGGCTGGCAGATACGCAGTATTTT	CASSLLGGHRLADTQYF
NA	TRBV18	TRBJ1-2	TRBD1	TGTGCCAGCTCACCGACCATAACAGGGGATGAGGGCTACACCTTC	CASSPTITGDEGYTF
NA	TRBV5-1	TRBJ1-2	NA	TGCGCCAGCAGCTTGCCCCCCGGTGGCTACACCTTC	CASSLPPGGYTF
NA	TRBV5-5	TRBJ1-4	NA	TGTGCCAGCAGATCCGGGACAAGAGAAAAACTGTTTTTT	CASRSGTREKLFF
NA	TRBV7-9	TRBJ1-1	NA	TGTGCCAGCGCCCGAGTGCAAGCTGAAGCTTTCTTT	CASARVQAEAFF
few	TRBV19	TRBJ1-2	NA	TGTGCCAGTGGACAGACCTTACTAACTAACTATGGCTACACCTTC	CASGQTLLTNYGYTF
NA	TRBV28	TRBJ1-2	NA	TGTGCCAGCACCTCTTTTACCAGTTACACCTTC	CASTSFTSYTF
few	TRBV11-3	TRBJ2-1	NA	TGTGCCAGCAGCCCTTTTAGCTCCTACAATGAGCAGTTCTTC	CASSPFSSYNEQFF
NA	TRBV29-1	TRBJ2-3	TRBD1	TGCAGCGCCATTGACAGGGATGGCACAGATACGCAGTATTTT	CSAIDRDGTDTQYF